The source of this TCR beta chain is a study of blood T cell repertoires in COVID-19. Study overall: T cells, B-cell-depleted T cells, or PBMCs supplied cDNA or gDNA.

The repertoire was sequenced with immunoSEQ multiplex PCR; TCRdb's copy has only in-frame clones and lacks some. This sample has approximately 200,000 clones, with 80% to 90% found just once. Sequencing input: peripheral blood. This TCR came from a woman older than 75 with acute or convalescent COVID-19.

CDR3 sequence: CASSYPSGGLTGELFF. The DNA of the CDR3 is TGTGCCAGCAGTTACCCGTCAGGGGGCTTAACCGGGGAGCTGTTTTTT. The chain joins TRBV6-5 to TRBJ2-2, with 8 bases that match TRBD1. There are 16 residues in the CDR3. V lost 2 bases, J lost 5 bases, and 7 bases stayed unmatched. In germline, CDR1 is MNHEY, CDR2 SVGAGI.